The sequence of this TCR beta chain was determined in a study of blood T cell repertoires in COVID-19. Study summary: Samples of COVID-19 (acute and convalescent) were obtained from the United States, Italy and Spain.

This clone appeared a few times. CDR1 is GTSNPN and CDR2 is SVGIG in the germline V gene (reference sequence). The germline V and J ends were trimmed by 4 bases and 2 bases, with 11 bases remaining between them. CDR3 size: 14 residues. TCRdb's table, derived via immunoSEQ multiplex PCR, lists solely in-frame clones and lacks some. In the table there are under 300,000 clones, 75% to 90% of which are singletons. The specimen sequenced was peripheral blood. The V gene is TRBV30, the J gene TRBJ2-2; weak D call: TRBD2 (5 bases). The receptor was isolated from a man aged 55-75 years who had recovered from COVID-19. This CDR3 reads CAWTLLVNTGELFF. The CDR3 nucleotides read TGTGCCTGGACCCTACTAGTTAACACCGGGGAGCTGTTTTTT.